Below, one T cell receptor beta chain is given with its context. The antigen is undetermined. V lost 0 bases to trimming and J lost 5 bases; unmatched junction nucleotides: 8. CDR1 is SGHRS, CDR2 YFSETQ, per germline. This CDR3 has 16 amino acids. This sample is part of a study of beta chain features in type 1 diabetes. General observations from the study: Researchers report that Type 1 diabetes patients had moderately but significantly shorter TCRB CDR3s across all four CD4+ subsets. Type 1 diabetes patients had fewer VDJ junction insertions and more deletions.

Reverse transcription of all isolated RNA meant that expressed TCRB transcripts were sequenced. The method was immunoSEQ multiplex PCR; TCRdb's version includes in-frame clones alone and lacks a portion of them. This table has some 230,000 clones, more than 9% appearing once. This chain joins TRBV5-1 and TRBJ1-1, with 9 nucleotides matching TRBD1. The specimen sequenced was naive CD4+ T cells from blood. The TCR originated in a woman younger than 35 in good health. CDR3 region: CASSLGQGVGDTEAFF. The CDR3, as DNA: TGCGCCAGCAGCTTGGGACAGGGGGTAGGAGATACTGAAGCTTTCTTT.